This T cell receptor (beta chain) appears in the sequencing data of a study of cytomegalovirus exposure and HLA in healthy donors. Use of 60 Vbeta and 13 Jbeta primers characterized the PCR. The repertoire was sequenced with immunoSEQ multiplex PCR; TCRdb's copy has only in-frame clones and lacks some. Of over 85,000 clones in the sample, less than 10% were seen once. This CDR3 region has 12 residues. In germline, CDR1 is SNHLY, CDR2 FYNNEI. Trimming removed 0 bases at V and 10 bases at J, with 9 bases between. This clone was seen a few times. Its matching antigen is unknown. Study results and limitations: In a later analysis, 16,951 TCR beta sequences were associated with HLA alleles at 0.05 false discovery rate.

V and J are TRBV2 and TRBJ1-1; no reliable D call. The sequenced material came from PBMCs. The sequence derives from a man aged 45-65 years in good health and CMV-seronegative. Written as DNA, the CDR3 is TGTGCCAGCAGTGAAGCCGGGATTGTAGCTTTCTTT. Its protein is CASSEAGIVAFF.